Listed below are T cell receptor beta chains from one sample, sequenced in a study of lung T cells in sarcoidosis with Löfgren's syndrome. TCRdb called the reads again in MiXCR, with one record for every CDR3 protein. The profile covers roughly 7,800 distinct CDR3 sequences, with 20% to 25% appearing a single time and roughly 25% taken by the ten largest. Sequencing input: CD4+ T cells from bronchoalveolar lavage fluid. Every receptor here comes from a human donor with sarcoidosis (Löfgren's syndrome or another form), or a control subject (not recorded which). Each CDR3 is given with its conserved first and last residue. D genes are given only for firm matches. Some rows have no size entry. The others give once, few or many, or a class for an expanded clone.

v_gene,j_gene,d_gene,len,abundance,CDR3nt,CDR3aa
TRBV6-1,TRBJ2-1,.,16,many,TGTGCCAGCAGTGTACTGGCAGGGCTTTACTACAATGAGCAGTTCTTC,CASSVLAGLYYNEQFF
TRBV11-2,TRBJ2-5,.,12,.,TGTGCCAGCAGCCCGAGTTGGAAGACCCAGTACTTC,CASSPSWKTQYF
TRBV30,TRBJ2-2,.,15,few,TGTGCCTGGAGTGTTAGGGGCCGGAACACCGGGGAGCTGTTTTTT,CAWSVRGRNTGELFF
TRBV20-1,TRBJ2-7,.,13,.,TGCAGTGCCCTCAGGACCGTGTCCTACGAGCAGTACTTC,CSALRTVSYEQYF
TRBV10-1,TRBJ2-5,.,13,.,TGCGCCAGCAGTGATTCGCCCCAAGAGACCCAGTACTTC,CASSDSPQETQYF
TRBV11-2,TRBJ2-1,.,18,many,TGTGCCAGCAGCTTAGATCGGACAGCGGGGTACCTCTACAATGAGCAGTTCTTC,CASSLDRTAGYLYNEQFF
TRBV19,TRBJ2-2,.,14,few,TGTGCCAGTAGGATGGGGCCCAACACCGGGGAGCTGTTTTTT,CASRMGPNTGELFF
TRBV11-2,TRBJ2-5,.,16,few,TGTGCCAGCAGCTTAGATTGGTGGGGGGGCGGTGAGACCCAGTACTTC,CASSLDWWGGGETQYF
TRBV11-2,TRBJ2-1,.,14,many,TGTGCCAGCAGCTCCCGCCCGGGGGACAATGAGCAGTTCTTC,CASSSRPGDNEQFF
TRBV2,TRBJ1-3,TRBD1,15,few,TGTGCCAGCAGTTCGACAGGGTCTACTGGAAACACCATATATTTT,CASSSTGSTGNTIYF
TRBV4-1,TRBJ1-1,.,14,many,TGCGCCAGCAGCCAATTCCAGTACGACACTGAAGCTTTCTTT,CASSQFQYDTEAFF
TRBV5-6,TRBJ2-1,TRBD2,18,few,TGTGCCAGCAGCGGAGATCCTAGCGGGGAGACCTCTGGGAATGAGCAGTTCTTC,CASSGDPSGETSGNEQFF
TRBV11-1,TRBJ2-5,.,11,few,TGTGCCAGCAGCTTCTTGGAGACCCAGTACTTC,CASSFLETQYF